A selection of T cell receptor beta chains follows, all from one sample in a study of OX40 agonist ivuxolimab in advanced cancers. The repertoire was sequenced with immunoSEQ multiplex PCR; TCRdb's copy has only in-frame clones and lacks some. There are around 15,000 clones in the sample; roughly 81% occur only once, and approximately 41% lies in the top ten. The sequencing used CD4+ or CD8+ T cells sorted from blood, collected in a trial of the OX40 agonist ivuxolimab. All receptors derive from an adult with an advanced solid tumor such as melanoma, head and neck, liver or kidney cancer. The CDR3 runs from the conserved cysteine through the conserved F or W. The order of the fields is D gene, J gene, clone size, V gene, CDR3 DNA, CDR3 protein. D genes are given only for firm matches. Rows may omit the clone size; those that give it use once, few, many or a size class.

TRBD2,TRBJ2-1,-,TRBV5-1,TGCGCCAGCAGCTTGATAGCGGGGGGACGGGAGCAGTTCTTC,CASSLIAGGREQFF
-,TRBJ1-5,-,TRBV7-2,TGTGCCAGCAGCTTGGGACGGGTCCAGCATTTT,CASSLGRVQHF
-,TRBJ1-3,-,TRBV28,TGTGCCAGCAGTCGGGACGATCACACCATATATTTT,CASSRDDHTIYF
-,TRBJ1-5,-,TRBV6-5,TGTGCCAGCAGTTCCACAGAATATAGCAATCAGCCCCAGCATTTT,CASSSTEYSNQPQHF
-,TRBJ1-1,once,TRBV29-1,TGCAGCGTTGAAGATGGGAAGAGAAGGGCTGAAGCTTTCTTT,CSVEDGKRRAEAFF
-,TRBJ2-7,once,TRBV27,TGTGCCAGCAGCCTCGAGTCCAGGGGCTACGAGCAGTACTTC,CASSLESRGYEQYF
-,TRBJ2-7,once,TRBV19,TGTGCCAGTAGTACACCAAATAGGGGGATCTACGAGCAGTACTTC,CASSTPNRGIYEQYF
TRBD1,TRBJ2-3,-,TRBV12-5,TGTGCTAGTGGTTTGGGACAGGGAGCAGATACGCAGTATTTT,CASGLGQGADTQYF
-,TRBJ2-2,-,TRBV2,TGTGCCAGCCGGTTTGGGAGTTCAGACACCGGGGAGCTGTTTTTT,CASRFGSSDTGELFF
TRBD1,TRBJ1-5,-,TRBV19,TGTGCCAGTAGTATATCTGGCGGGACAGGGAAAAATCAGCCCCAGCATTTT,CASSISGGTGKNQPQHF
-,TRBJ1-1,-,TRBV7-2,TGTGCCAGCAGCTTATCAACGGACTTAAACACTGAAGCTTTCTTT,CASSLSTDLNTEAFF
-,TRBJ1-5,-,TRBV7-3,TGTGCCAGCAGCTTGGCCTCGCAGGGACCGTATCAGCCCCAGCATTTT,CASSLASQGPYQPQHF
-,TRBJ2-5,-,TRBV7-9,TGTGCCAGCAGCCCAAACACTGGGGTGGTGGCCCAGTACTTC,CASSPNTGVVAQYF
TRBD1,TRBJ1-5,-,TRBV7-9,TGTGCCAGCAGCCGACAGGGAGGCAATCAGCCCCAGCATTTT,CASSRQGGNQPQHF
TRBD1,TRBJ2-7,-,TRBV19,TGTGCCAGTAGTATAGGTGGGGGACAGGGGCGCTACGAGCAGTACTTC,CASSIGGGQGRYEQYF
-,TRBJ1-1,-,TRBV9,TGTGCCAGCAGCGGGTTAGACGGGAACACTGAAGCTTTCTTT,CASSGLDGNTEAFF